The source of this TCR beta chain is a study of T cells in tuberculosis. Study-level findings and limits: A GMM-specific repertoire classifier reached 85% to 90% accuracy, AUROC over 0.85. Active tuberculosis alpha repertoires lay closer to GMM-specific TCRs than controls'.

Assay used: immunoSEQ multiplex PCR; TCRdb lists only in-frame clones, some missing. The data contain under 30,000 clones, under 95% of them singletons. Time point of the sample: new active TB diagnosis, blood taken before or within 7 days of starting treatment. A word on this clone: Antigen specificity is unknown.

CDR3 length: 11 amino acids. Germline CDR1 is DFQATT and CDR2 is SNEGSKA (reference sequence). Trimming pared 3 bases from V and 3 bases from J, leaving 6 bases between. The rearrangement uses TRBV20-1 and TRBJ2-7; the D gene is possibly TRBD2 (6 bases). The clonotype comes from an adult with tuberculosis. This specimen was PBMCs, taken at tuberculosis diagnosis. The DNA for the CDR3 is TGCAGTGCTAGGGGGGGCTACGAGCAGTACTTC. Protein product: CSARGGYEQYF.